The 16 T cell receptor beta chains given below trace back to one sample, sequenced in a study of T cell responses to AZD1222 COVID-19 vaccine. Some clones are missing from TCRdb's copy, which holds only in-frame ones; the method was immunoSEQ multiplex PCR. The sample consists of tens of thousands of clones, over 75% of them appearing once. The sample was peripheral blood, taken 28 days after the second AZD1222 dose. These TCRs come from an adult who received the AZD1222 COVID-19 vaccine.

The chain uses TRBV11-2 and TRBJ1-1; 9 nucleotides match TRBD1. The trim removed 5 bases at V and 4 bases at J, leaving 8 bases unmatched. Germline lookup yields CDR1 SGHAT and CDR2 FQNNGV. This CDR3 is built from 15 residues. The CDR3 loop reads CASSPLETGGTEAFF. CDR3 sequence (DNA): TGTGCCAGCAGCCCCCTCGAGACAGGGGGCACTGAAGCTTTCTTT.

V is TRBV12-3 or TRBV12-4 and J is TRBJ1-2; D is unclear. V was trimmed by 5 bases and J by 8 bases, leaving 15 bases between them. This CDR3 region has 13 residues. In DNA form, the CDR3 reads TGTGCCAGCAGTCCATACCCCCAGAGGGGCTACACCTTC. It codes for CASSPYPQRGYTF.

The rearrangement links TRBV7-2 to TRBJ1-4; 7 nucleotides line up with TRBD1. V trimming: 5 bases; J trimming: 7 bases; junction bases outside the gene matches: 4. Germline V gives CDR1 SGHTA, CDR2 FQGNSA. CDR3 length equals 13 residues. CDR3 loop: CASSRQGAEKLFF. CDR3 DNA: TGTGCCAGCAGCAGACAGGGAGCTGAAAAACTGTTTTTT. Filled out from reference TRBV7-2 and TRBJ1-4, the complete variable domain reads GAGVSQSPSNKVTEKGKDVELRCDPISGHTALYWYRQSLGQGLEFLIYFQGNSAPDKSGLPSDRFSAERTGGSVSTLTIQRTQQEDSAVYLCASSRQGAEKLFFGSGTQLSVL.

The chain has TRBV3-1 (or the pseudogene TRBV3-2) and TRBJ1-5; D possibly corresponds to TRBD1 (5 bases). This CDR3 has 14 amino acids. V was shortened by 4 bases and J by 0 bases, with 7 bases between the two germline ends. From germline, CDR1 is LGHDT and CDR2 YNNKEL (reference sequence). The CDR3 region has the DNA TGTGCCAGCAGCCTCGGACATAGCAATCAGCCCCAGCATTTT. It encodes CASSLGHSNQPQHF.

The V and J genes are TRBV7-6 and TRBJ2-1, with TRBD2 identical over 10 bases. J lost 5 bases, V lost 5 bases, and 9 bases had no gene match. The CDR3 is 16 residues long. The germline V gene has CDR1 SGHVS and CDR2 FNYEAQ. CDR3 in amino acids: CASSPRTSGTHNEQFF. CDR3 sequence (DNA): TGTGCCAGCAGCCCCCGGACTAGCGGTACCCACAATGAGCAGTTCTTC.

The J gene is TRBJ2-1, the V gene TRBV7-3; D is possibly TRBD2 (7 bases). Per germline, CDR1 SGHTA and CDR2 FQGTGA. CDR3 size: 14 residues. Trimming took 5 bases from V and 7 from J, leaving 15 bases between them. CDR3 sequence reads: CASSQPGGQNEQFF. CDR3 in DNA: TGTGCCAGCAGCCAACCGGGGGGCCAAAATGAGCAGTTCTTC.

V usage is TRBV18 and J usage is TRBJ1-1; D remains unclear. CDR1 is KGHSH and CDR2 is LQKENI in the germline V gene. The CDR3 has 14 amino acids. The V and J ends lost 2 bases and 6 bases respectively, with 13 bases between them. DNA for the CDR3: TGTGCCAGCTCACCAAGAGGAGAGGGCTCTGAAGCTTTCTTT. Translated: CASSPRGEGSEAFF.

V gene TRBV6-5 combines with J gene TRBJ1-6; D unclear. From germline, CDR1 is MNHEY and CDR2 SVGAGI. The CDR3 spans 15 residues. V was pared by 3 bases and J by 3 bases, with 9 bases between. DNA of the CDR3: TGTGCCAGCAGTTATCGACAAGGCTATAATTCACCCCTCCACTTT. Protein: CASSYRQGYNSPLHF.

The V and J genes are TRBV3-1 (or the pseudogene TRBV3-2) and TRBJ2-1; possibly TRBD2 for D (5 bases). The CDR3 loop spans 16 amino acids. Trimming took off 4 bases at V and 7 bases at J, with 20 bases between the two ends. From germline, CDR1 is LGHDT and CDR2 YNNKEL (reference sequence). The CDR3 DNA reads as TGTGCCAGCAGCCCTTCCCGGCACGGGGTTAAGAATGAGCAGTTCTTC. It specifies CASSPSRHGVKNEQFF.

This chain links TRBV7-9 with TRBJ2-3; TRBD1 aligns across 12 bases. Germline values: CDR1 SEHNR, CDR2 FQNEAQ (reference sequence). V dropped 5 bases and J dropped 5; count of bases not matched to a gene: 2. This CDR3 region has 14 residues. In nucleotides, the CDR3 is TGTGCCAGCAGCGGGGACAGGGGGCAAGATACGCAGTATTTT. It yields the protein CASSGDRGQDTQYF. The variable domain in full, completed from reference TRBV7-9 and TRBJ2-3, reads DTGVSQNPRHKITKRGQNVTFRCDPISEHNRLYWYRQTLGQGPEFLTYFQNEAQLEKSRLLSDRFSAERPKGSFSTLEIQRTEQGDSAMYLCASSGDRGQDTQYFGPGTRLTVL.

This clone was detected only a few times. V is TRBV7-2 and J is TRBJ1-2; D is unresolved. From germline, CDR1 is SGHTA and CDR2 FQGNSA. This CDR3 contains 15 residues. With 8 bases removed from V and 3 bases from J, the gap between germline ends came to 19 bases. The CDR3 here is CASASPGGGHYGYTF. CDR3 DNA: TGTGCCAGCGCATCGCCTGGAGGTGGGCACTATGGCTACACCTTC. Full variable domain (missing parts from reference TRBV7-2 and TRBJ1-2): GAGVSQSPSNKVTEKGKDVELRCDPISGHTALYWYRQSLGQGLEFLIYFQGNSAPDKSGLPSDRFSAERTGGSVSTLTIQRTQQEDSAVYLCASASPGGGHYGYTFGSGTRLTVV.

V usage is TRBV7-3 and J usage is TRBJ1-1; 12 bases are a match to TRBD1. V lost 5 bases to trimming and J lost 8 bases; unmatched junction nucleotides: 6. In germline, CDR1 is SGHTA, CDR2 FQGTGA. This CDR3 comprises 14 residues. As DNA, the CDR3 is TGTGCCAGCAGCCGGGACAGGGGGCAGACGGAAGCTTTCTTT. Protein: CASSRDRGQTEAFF.

The V gene is TRBV25-1, the J gene TRBJ1-2; no reliable D call. The CDR3 spans 12 residues. Germline V gene sequence: CDR1 MGHDK, CDR2 SYGVNS. The CDR3 loop reads CVSQSRYYGYTF. The CDR3 DNA reads TGTGTCTCCCAATCCCGATACTATGGCTACACCTTC.

The chain employs TRBV20-1 and TRBJ1-6; no definite D call. Trimming removed 3 bases from V and 5 bases from J, with 14 bases in between. In germline, CDR1 is DFQATT, CDR2 SNEGSKA (reference sequence). The CDR3 loop spans 15 amino acids. CDR3 protein: CSASRPGRNNSPLHF. The CDR3 DNA sequence: TGCAGTGCTAGTCGCCCCGGACGGAATAATTCACCCCTCCACTTT.

V and J are TRBV5-1 and TRBJ1-1; unclear D gene. Looked up from germline, CDR1 is SGHRS and CDR2 is YFSETQ. The CDR3 has 14 residues. Trimming removed 6 bases from V and 0 bases from J, with 12 bases in between. Here the CDR3 DNA reads TGCGCCAGCACTTCAAGCGGTATGAACACTGAAGCTTTCTTT. As protein: CASTSSGMNTEAFF.

This clone is a singleton in its sample. The chain uses TRBV20-1 and TRBJ1-5; D unclear. CDR3 length: 13 residues. Between the trimmed V and J ends, which lost 6 bases and 0 bases, there was a span of 9 bases. CDR1 and CDR2 from the germline V gene are DFQATT and SNEGSKA (reference sequence). The CDR3 sequence is CSASTDSNQPQHF. As DNA, the CDR3 is TGCAGTGCCAGTACCGATAGCAATCAGCCCCAGCATTTT.